One sample yielded the 18 T cell receptor beta chains listed below, sequenced in a study of shared clonotypes between healthy human individuals (TCRdb year 2020). Library generation was performed with the immunoSEQ multiplex PCR assay. The table was pulled from immuneACCESS by TCRdb, which kept in-frame rearrangements only. Such tables lose some clones; where checked, under half of the loss comes from unresolved V genes, and the rest has no known cause. The sample table shows 950,000 to 1,300,000 clones, and approximately 76% are seen once. The ten largest make up less than 1.5% of the sample. The sample comprised memory CD4+ T cells sorted from blood. Read against the paper, the sample's cell subset or site label means: CD45RA-negative fraction. The origin of the receptors is a man aged 18 to 30 in good health.

The chain carries TRBV28 and TRBJ2-7; 10 bases map to TRBD1. The CDR3 is made up of 16 amino acids. Germline V lookup: CDR1 MDHEN, CDR2 SYDVKM. V lost 5 bases to trimming and J lost 0 bases; unmatched junction nucleotides: 7. CDR3 protein: CASSLPGQGISYEQYF. The CDR3 DNA sequence: TGTGCCAGCAGTCTGCCGGGACAGGGGATCTCCTACGAGCAGTACTTC. Looking up the rest from reference TRBV28 and TRBJ2-7 gives the full variable domain: DVKVTQSSRYLVKRTGEKVFLECVQDMDHENMFWYRQDPGLGLRLIYFSYDVKMKEKGDIPEGYSVSREKKERFSLILESASTNQTSMYLCASSLPGQGISYEQYFGPGTRLTVT.

Concerning this clone itself: The same CDR3 can be traced to other DNA sequences in this sample. The chain recombines TRBV5-1 with TRBJ2-2; no clear D. The CDR3 runs 12 residues. CDR1 and CDR2 from the germline V gene are SGHRS and YFSETQ. V was cut by 4 bases and J by 2 bases, with 3 bases left in between. CDR3 sequence: CASSLNTGELFF. The CDR3, as DNA: TGCGCCAGCAGCCTTAACACCGGGGAGCTGTTTTTT.

In this sample, this clone turned up a few times. Other nucleotide sequences from this sample produce the same CDR3. The V gene is TRBV10-1, the J gene TRBJ2-7; perhaps TRBD2 as D (5 bases). The CDR3 is 13 amino acids. Trimming removed 0 bases at V and 3 bases at J, with 6 bases between. Germline V CDR1 and CDR2: WNHNN, SYGVQD (reference sequence). Here the CDR3 reads CASSESGSYEQYF. The CDR3 DNA follows: TGCGCCAGCAGTGAGTCGGGGAGCTACGAGCAGTACTTC.

V is TRBV15 and J is TRBJ2-6; D unresolved. The CDR3 is 16 residues long. Germline V gene sequence: CDR1 LNHNV, CDR2 YYDKDF (reference sequence). Trimming shortened V by 1 base and J by 0 bases, and 7 bases separated the two germline ends. Here the CDR3 DNA reads TGTGCCACCAGCAGAGCGAAGGACTCTGGGGCCAACGTCCTGACTTTC. The encoded protein is CATSRAKDSGANVLTF.

J is TRBJ2-4 and V is TRBV9, with TRBD1 matching 10 bases. The CDR3 has 19 residues. V gave up 7 bases and J gave up 1 base; unmatched junction bases: 17. Germline-derived CDR1 and CDR2 are SGDLS and YYNGEE. The CDR3 bases are TGTGCCAGCGCTGAGGAGGGACAGGGGCCCTTTGGGGCCAAAAACATTCAGTACTTC. It translates to CASAEEGQGPFGAKNIQYF.

The gene calls are TRBV16 and TRBJ1-1; D uncertain. This CDR3 is 14 amino acids long. Germline loops: CDR1 KGHSY, CDR2 FQNENV. The V and J ends lost 1 base and 1 base respectively, with 7 bases between them. CDR3 sequence (DNA): TGTGCCAGCAGCCAATTGCGTTCGAACACTGAAGCTTTCTTT. It is translated as CASSQLRSNTEAFF.

This clone occurred a few times. The chain combines TRBV6-6 with TRBJ1-2; D is uncertain. Germline CDR1 MNHNY, CDR2 SVGAGI (reference sequence). Trimming cost V 7 bases and J 0 bases, with 12 bases left between them. This CDR3 has 14 amino acids. CDR3 nucleotide sequence: TGTGCCAGCACCCACTTCGGTCCTAACTATGGCTACACCTTC. Its protein is CASTHFGPNYGYTF.

This clone is a singleton in its sample. The chain couples TRBV5-1 to TRBJ2-7; 8 bases match TRBD1. The CDR3 has 13 residues. Looked up from germline, CDR1 is SGHRS and CDR2 is YFSETQ. The V and J ends lost 7 bases and 4 bases, in that order; junction bases with no gene match: 7. CDR3 nucleotides: TGCGCCAGCGGGACGGACAGGGTGTACGAGCAGTACTTC. Translation gives CASGTDRVYEQYF.

The rearrangement uses TRBV5-4 and TRBJ2-5, with D perhaps TRBD2 (6 bases). The ends were cut back, 1 base at V and 1 base at J, with 14 bases in the middle. Germline V gene data show CDR1 as SGHNT and CDR2 as YYREEE (reference sequence). The CDR3 totals 16 residues. This CDR3 is CASSLSPAGSQETQYF. For the CDR3, the DNA is TGTGCCAGCAGCTTGAGTCCTGCGGGAAGCCAAGAGACCCAGTACTTC.

The rearrangement joins TRBV6-4 to TRBJ1-1; D perhaps matches TRBD1 (5 bases). Trimming shortened V by 8 bases and J by 10 bases, and 26 bases separated the two germline ends. The germline V gene encodes CDR1 MRHNA and CDR2 SNTAGT. This CDR3 contains 15 residues. Written as DNA, the CDR3 is TGTGCCAGCCAAAGAGGGGAGGGTGGGTTATGGAGAGCTTTCTTT. It specifies CASQRGEGGLWRAFF.

As regards this clone: Other DNA sequences in the sample encode the same CDR3. The chain has TRBV11-2 and TRBJ1-1, with D unclear. This CDR3 region has 14 residues. Trimming cost V 0 bases and J 0 bases, with 5 bases left between them. From germline, CDR1 is SGHAT and CDR2 FQNNGV. The CDR3: CASSLDILNTEAFF. The CDR3 DNA reads TGTGCCAGCAGCTTAGACATATTGAACACTGAAGCTTTCTTT.

As concerns this clone: The sample holds other DNA sequences that translate to the same CDR3. The chain is built from TRBV6-6 and TRBJ1-3, with 7 bases aligning to TRBD1. This CDR3 has 15 amino acids. J was trimmed by 0 bases and V by 6 bases; bases with no gene match: 5. The V gene's germline CDR1 is MNHNY and CDR2 SVGAGI (reference sequence). In DNA, the CDR3 is TGTGCCAGCAGCAACAGGGGTCTCTCTGGAAACACCATATATTTT. It translates to CASSNRGLSGNTIYF.

This chain uses TRBV29-1 with TRBJ1-1; 7 bases match TRBD1. This CDR3 has 15 amino acids. The germline CDR1 and CDR2 sequences are SQVTM and ANQGSEA. V was pared by 7 bases and J by 11 bases, with 22 bases of the junction left unmatched. The DNA of the CDR3 is TGCAGCGGAAATGATCGACAGGGAACGAACACTGGGGCTTTCTTT. Protein: CSGNDRQGTNTGAFF.

This chain uses TRBV11-3 with TRBJ2-1, with a possible D match to TRBD2 (6 bases). Trimming pared 4 bases from V and 0 bases from J, leaving 19 bases between. From germline, CDR1 is SGHNT and CDR2 YENEEA. The CDR3 is 18 amino acids. CDR3 residues: CASSSTSGTESSYNEQFF. In DNA, the CDR3 is TGTGCCAGCAGCTCTACCTCCGGGACTGAAAGCTCCTACAATGAGCAGTTCTTC.

This clone was counted a few times. The chain recombines TRBV6-8 with TRBJ1-1; D is unresolved. Looked up from germline, CDR1 is MNHGY and CDR2 is SAAAGT. The CDR3 extends over 12 amino acids. Trimming removed 6 bases at V and 0 bases at J, with 5 bases between. DNA of the CDR3: TGTGCCAGCAGGGGGATGAACACTGAAGCTTTCTTT. Residues: CASRGMNTEAFF.

This clone has a single count. The chain combines TRBV4-1 with TRBJ2-7; 9 nucleotides agree with TRBD2. The V and J ends lost 1 base and 4 bases, in that order; junction bases with no gene match: 11. CDR3 length equals 17 residues. Per the germline V gene, CDR1 is MGHRA and CDR2 is YSYEKL. CDR3 bases: TGCGCCAGCAGCCAAGGGGGGCGGCTAGCGGGGACATACGAGCAGTACTTC. It translates to CASSQGGRLAGTYEQYF.

The chain carries TRBV7-3 and TRBJ2-6; D perhaps matches TRBD2 (6 bases). CDR3 length: 15 residues. V lost 3 bases, J lost 4 bases, and 10 bases lay in between. Germline lookup yields CDR1 SGHTA and CDR2 FQGTGA. The CDR3 reads CASSLGEAGANVLTF. For the CDR3, the DNA is TGTGCCAGCAGCTTGGGGGAGGCCGGGGCCAACGTCCTGACTTTC.

This chain uses TRBV7-9 with TRBJ1-3, with 8 bases fitting TRBD1. V shed 5 bases and J 4 bases; nucleotides not matched to a gene: 7. Germline V gene data show CDR1 as SEHNR and CDR2 as FQNEAQ (reference sequence). The CDR3 runs to 15 residues. The CDR3 region has the DNA TGTGCCAGCAGCCGACAGGGGAACGGGGGAAACACCATATATTTT. Its protein product is CASSRQGNGGNTIYF.